These 32 T cell receptor beta chains were sequenced from one sample in a study of T cells of healthy individuals. TCRdb re-analysed the 5' RACE reads in MiXCR, keeping a single row per CDR3 protein. The data show 63,000 or so distinct CDR3 sequences, about a sixth seen once. The source is a human donor in good health.

This clonotype was seen only a few times. V gene TRBV5-1 combines with J gene TRBJ1-1; D is unclear. The V gene lost 8 bases and the J gene lost 5 bases, with 10 bases spanning the gap. Germline CDR1 and CDR2: SGHRS and YFSETQ. The CDR3 has 11 residues. In DNA form, the CDR3 reads TGCGCCAGTACCCGGGGTACTGAAGCTTTCTTT. Amino acid sequence: CASTRGTEAFF.

CDR3 amino acids: CSAIIAGGQETQYF. The CDR3 DNA follows: TGCAGTGCTATTATAGCGGGAGGGCAAGAGACCCAGTACTTC. The chain has TRBV20-1 and TRBJ2-5; 11 nucleotides align to TRBD2. The CDR3 totals 14 residues. The ends lost 4 bases at V and 2 bases at J; junction bases unmatched: 3. CDR1 and CDR2 (germline): DFQATT, SNEGSKA (reference sequence).

This clonotype has a count of ten or more. The V gene is TRBV7-9, the J gene TRBJ2-5; maybe TRBD2 (5 bases). The CDR3 has 11 residues. The V and J ends lost 5 bases and 9 bases respectively, with 10 bases between them. From germline, CDR1 is SEHNR and CDR2 FQNEAQ (reference sequence). CDR3 sequence: CASSTGVSQYF. The CDR3 DNA sequence: TGTGCCAGCAGCACCGGGGTGTCCCAGTACTTC.

This clonotype was seen many times. The genes are TRBV18 and TRBJ2-4; D perhaps matches TRBD2 (6 bases). Trimming removed 6 bases at V and 6 bases at J, with 15 bases between. The CDR3 has 14 residues. Per the germline V gene, CDR1 is KGHSH and CDR2 is LQKENI. CDR3 loop: CASSSVTSPNIQYF. In nucleotides, the CDR3 is TGTGCCAGCTCTTCGGTGACTAGTCCAAACATTCAGTACTTC.

This clonotype was counted only a few times. DNA for the CDR3: TGTGCCAGCAGCTTAATCTATAATGAGCAGTTCTTC. Amino acids: CASSLIYNEQFF. V usage is TRBV7-6 and J usage is TRBJ2-1; D gene ambiguous. Germline loops: CDR1 SGHVS, CDR2 FNYEAQ. The CDR3 has 12 amino acids. Trimming took 2 bases from V and 7 from J, leaving 6 bases between them.

At least ten counts were recorded for this clonotype. The chain has TRBV28 and TRBJ2-2, with D perhaps assigned TRBD1 or TRBD2 (6 bases each). The CDR3 extends over 15 amino acids. Germline V lookup: CDR1 MDHEN, CDR2 SYDVKM. V lost 6 bases and J 5 bases, leaving 16 bases between the germline ends. This chain's CDR3 is CASRRGRGRTGELFF. The CDR3, as DNA: TGTGCCAGCAGGAGGGGACGGGGGCGGACCGGGGAGCTGTTTTTT.

V is TRBV20-1 and J is TRBJ1-1; 9 bases are shared with TRBD1. V lost 6 bases and J lost 8; bases outside the gene matches: 7. The CDR3 consists of 12 residues. CDR1 and CDR2 from the germline V gene are DFQATT and SNEGSKA (reference sequence). The CDR3 sequence: CSAWTGDAEAFF. CDR3 sequence (DNA): TGCAGTGCCTGGACAGGGGATGCAGAAGCTTTCTTT.

This clonotype was counted ten times or more. CDR3 sequence (DNA): TGTGCCAGTAGTATTGGTGGGTCACCCCGGGAGCAGTACTTC. This codes for CASSIGGSPREQYF. V and J are TRBV19 and TRBJ2-7; D is ambiguous. V was clipped by 3 bases and J by 7 bases, with 16 bases between them. Germline V gene data show CDR1 as LNHDA and CDR2 as SQIVND (reference sequence). CDR3 length: 14 residues. Full variable domain (rest looked up from reference TRBV19 and TRBJ2-7): DGGITQSPKYLFRKEGQNVTLSCEQNLNHDAMYWYRQDPGQGLRLIYYSQIVNDFQKGDIAEGYSVSREKKESFPLTVTSAQKNPTAFYLCASSIGGSPREQYFGPGTRLTVT.

This clonotype was seen more than once but under ten times. The J gene is TRBJ1-1, the V gene TRBV7-9; possibly TRBD1 for D (6 bases). This CDR3 has 14 residues. Germline CDR1 is SEHNR and CDR2 is FQNEAQ (reference sequence). Trimming removed 5 bases at V and 5 bases at J, with 15 bases between. The CDR3 coding sequence is TGTGCCAGCAGCCCGACGACAGGCGGTACTGAAGCTTTCTTT. This encodes CASSPTTGGTEAFF.

This clonotype was detected ten times or more. The V and J genes are TRBV20-1 and TRBJ1-5; weak D call: TRBD1 (5 bases). Trimming left V 0 bases short and J 7 bases short, with 7 bases between. Germline V gives CDR1 DFQATT, CDR2 SNEGSKA (reference sequence). The CDR3 contains 12 residues. The CDR3 is CSARDRDQPQHF. In nucleotides, the CDR3 is TGCAGTGCTAGAGACAGGGACCAGCCCCAGCATTTT.

In the case of this clonotype: At one end, the junction sequence differs from germline, possibly due to a read error. This chain links TRBV7-2 with TRBJ1-1; maybe TRBD1 (6 bases). This CDR3 has 18 amino acids. From germline, CDR1 is SGHTA and CDR2 FQGNSA. The CDR3 sequence is CANSLAPRGGAGGTEAFF. CDR3 DNA sequence: TGTGCCAACAGCTTAGCCCCCCGGGGGGGCGCCGGAGGGACTGAAGCTTTCTTT. Looking up the rest from reference TRBV7-2 and TRBJ1-1 gives the full variable domain: GAGVSQSPSNKVTEKGKDVELRCDPISGHTALYWYRQSLGQGLEFLIYFQGNSAPDKSGLPSDRFSAERTGGSVSTLTIQRTQQEDSAVYLCANSLAPRGGAGGTEAFFGQGTRLTVV.

The J gene is TRBJ1-5, the V gene TRBV7-9; D not certain. CDR1 is SEHNR, CDR2 FQNEAQ, per germline (reference sequence). The CDR3 length is 14 residues. The V end lost 1 base, the J end lost 0 bases, and 4 bases lay between the germline ends. DNA for the CDR3: TGTGCCAGCAGCTTAGGAGTTAGCAATCAGCCCCAGCATTTT. Translation gives CASSLGVSNQPQHF. Full variable domain (rest looked up from reference TRBV7-9 and TRBJ1-5): DTGVSQNPRHKITKRGQNVTFRCDPISEHNRLYWYRQTLGQGPEFLTYFQNEAQLEKSRLLSDRFSAERPKGSFSTLEIQRTEQGDSAMYLCASSLGVSNQPQHFGDGTRLSIL.

This clonotype appeared many times. The V call is TRBV28, the J call TRBJ1-1, with unresolved D. Trimming took 5 bases from V and 0 from J, leaving 10 bases between them. CDR3 length equals 14 residues. In germline, CDR1 is MDHEN, CDR2 SYDVKM. This chain's CDR3 is CASSLQSLNTEAFF. The CDR3 DNA reads TGTGCCAGCAGTCTCCAGAGTCTGAACACTGAAGCTTTCTTT.

This clonotype occurred a few times. The chain uses TRBV27 and TRBJ1-5; D not certain. CDR3 length equals 13 residues. In germline, CDR1 is MNHEY, CDR2 SMNVEV (reference sequence). V lost 2 bases to trimming and J lost 9 bases, with 11 bases between them. The CDR3 sequence is CASSLGPFMPQHF. The CDR3 DNA is TGTGCCAGCAGTTTAGGGCCATTCATGCCCCAGCATTTT.

This clonotype was recorded at least ten times. The J gene is TRBJ2-7, the V gene TRBV13, with D possibly being TRBD1 (7 bases). Germline V CDR1 and CDR2: PRHDT, FYEKMQ (reference sequence). This CDR3 is 15 amino acids long. V was trimmed by 5 bases and J by 0 bases, leaving 14 bases between them. CDR3 region: CASSRAGGHSYEQYF. The CDR3 DNA is TGTGCCAGCAGCCGGGCAGGGGGGCACTCCTACGAGCAGTACTTC.

In this sample, this clonotype turned up many times. V and J are TRBV29-1 and TRBJ1-1; tentatively, D is TRBD1 (5 bases). With 4 bases removed from V and 8 bases from J, the gap between germline ends came to 14 bases. The germline CDR1 and CDR2 sequences are SQVTM and ANQGSEA. This CDR3 region has 12 residues. Here the CDR3 reads CSVAPRGTEAFF. The CDR3 DNA follows: TGCAGCGTTGCCCCGCGGGGCACGGAAGCTTTCTTT. Filled out from reference TRBV29-1 and TRBJ1-1, the complete variable domain reads SAVISQKPSRDICQRGTSLTIQCQVDSQVTMMFWYRQQPGQSLTLIATANQGSEATYESGFVIDKFPISRPNLTFSTLTVSNMSPEDSSIYLCSVAPRGTEAFFGQGTRLTVV.

This clonotype was observed at least ten times. J is TRBJ2-1 and V is TRBV12-3 or TRBV12-4; possibly TRBD2 for D (6 bases). V lost 1 base and J 9 bases, leaving 25 bases between the germline ends. The CDR3 consists of 18 residues. CDR3 coding DNA: TGTGCCAGCAGTTTAGGAAGGTGGGGGGAAGGGGAGATCGGTGAGCAGTTCTTC. Protein sequence: CASSLGRWGEGEIGEQFF.

This clonotype was detected a few times. The chain links TRBV4-1 to TRBJ2-7; D remains ambiguous. Germline-derived CDR1 and CDR2 are MGHRA and YSYEKL. The CDR3 length is 12 residues. V shed 1 base and J shed 6 bases, with 7 bases lying between them. CDR3 loop: CASSQALGEQYF. CDR3 sequence (DNA): TGCGCCAGCAGCCAAGCCCTAGGCGAGCAGTACTTC.

This clonotype was recorded at least ten times. The J gene is TRBJ2-3, the V gene TRBV20-1, with D maybe TRBD1 (6 bases). CDR3 length equals 14 residues. The germline gives CDR1 DFQATT, CDR2 SNEGSKA (reference sequence). Trimming removed 5 bases at V and 7 bases at J, with 19 bases between. The CDR3 region has the DNA TGCAGTGCTCCTACAGGGATCAACGGGTATACGCAGTATTTT. It translates to CSAPTGINGYTQYF.

This clonotype was detected a few times. This chain uses TRBV4-1 with TRBJ2-3; 8 bases fit TRBD2. The trim removed 0 bases at V and 1 base at J, leaving 12 bases unmatched. The CDR3 is made up of 19 amino acids. Germline V gene sequence: CDR1 MGHRA, CDR2 YSYEKL. The CDR3 sequence: CASSQDIAGGRTGTDTQYF. CDR3 nucleotide sequence: TGCGCCAGCAGCCAAGATATAGCTGGCGGGAGGACTGGCACAGATACGCAGTATTTT.

This clonotype was found many times. The chain uses TRBV11-2 and TRBJ2-1; 8 bases map to TRBD2. Germline CDR1 reads SGHAT; CDR2 reads FQNNGV. The V segment lost 6 bases and the J segment 8 bases; nucleotides outside the gene matches: 15. The CDR3 extends over 16 amino acids. The CDR3 DNA is TGTGCCAGCAGACCGGACTGGCGGGAGGATTTCCATGAGCAGTTCTTC. It codes for CASRPDWREDFHEQFF.

V is TRBV20-1 and J is TRBJ2-7; D is possibly TRBD2 (5 bases). V lost 2 bases to trimming and J lost 6 bases, with 23 bases between them. CDR1 and CDR2 from the germline V gene are DFQATT and SNEGSKA (reference sequence). This CDR3 region has 16 residues. CDR3 sequence (DNA): TGCAGTGCTAGATCCCCGCGGGTCGTATTGGTGGGCGAGCAGTACTTC. Translation: CSARSPRVVLVGEQYF.

This clonotype was counted many times. This chain links TRBV23-1 with TRBJ1-1; D is uncertain. TRBV23-1 is flagged as an ORF with uncertain function. Trimming left V 7 bases short and J 1 base short, with 13 bases between. The CDR3 is 14 amino acids. CDR3 amino acids: CASIPPRENTEAFF. In nucleotides, the CDR3 is TGCGCCAGCATACCCCCTAGGGAGAACACTGAAGCTTTCTTT.

This clonotype was seen repeatedly, ten times or more. The CDR3 sequence is CASSLFSGGPRETQYF. CDR3 DNA sequence: TGTGCCAGCAGCCTATTTAGCGGGGGGCCACGGGAGACCCAGTACTTC. The rearrangement uses TRBV7-2 and TRBJ2-5, with 10 bases aligning to TRBD2. The CDR3 consists of 16 residues. The V segment lost 5 bases and the J segment 5 bases; nucleotides outside the gene matches: 11. CDR1 SGHTA and CDR2 FQGNSA come from the germline V gene.

This clonotype showed up many times. This rearrangement joins TRBV3-1 to TRBJ2-2; D not resolved. Deletions cut 3 bases from V and 4 bases from J, with 12 bases between. Germline lookup yields CDR1 LGHDT and CDR2 YNNKEL (reference sequence). The CDR3 runs 15 residues. CDR3 amino acids: CASSHQGTVTGELFF. As DNA, the CDR3 is TGTGCCAGCAGCCACCAAGGTACGGTCACCGGGGAGCTGTTTTTT. The entire variable domain, with the rest obtained from reference TRBV3-1 and TRBJ2-2, is as follows: DTAVSQTPKYLVTQMGNDKSIKCEQNLGHDTMYWYKQDSKKFLKIMFSYNNKELIINETVPNRFSPKSPDKAHLNLHINSLELGDSAVYFCASSHQGTVTGELFFGEGSRLTVL.

The rearrangement joins TRBV27 to TRBJ1-2; 12 bases are a match to TRBD1. The V gene end was trimmed by 5 bases and the J gene end by 6 bases; junction bases not matched to a gene: 10. Looked up from germline, CDR1 is MNHEY and CDR2 is SMNVEV (reference sequence). CDR3 length equals 16 residues. This CDR3 reads CASSIPGQGAINGYTF. The CDR3 DNA sequence: TGTGCCAGCAGTATTCCGGGACAGGGGGCGATAAATGGCTACACCTTC.

This clonotype turned up a few times. J is TRBJ2-5 and V is TRBV7-9, with no clear D. CDR1 and CDR2 (germline): SEHNR, FQNEAQ (reference sequence). This CDR3 is 13 amino acids long. V was cut by 8 bases and J by 3 bases, with 13 bases left in between. DNA for the CDR3: TGTGCCAGCCTCCCAGCGTCGGAAGAGACCCAGTACTTC. Translating it yields CASLPASEETQYF.

The chain joins TRBV4-1 to TRBJ1-5; D gene uncertain. The CDR3 spans 17 residues. CDR1 MGHRA and CDR2 YSYEKL come from the germline V gene. Trimming took off 1 base at V and 5 bases at J, with 18 bases between the two ends. Here the CDR3 reads CASSQGMGQTLYQPQHF. The DNA for the CDR3 is TGCGCCAGCAGCCAAGGAATGGGCCAGACGCTTTATCAGCCCCAGCATTTT.

The chain employs TRBV12-3 or TRBV12-4 and TRBJ1-5; 7 bases match TRBD1. This CDR3 contains 15 residues. J gave up 11 bases and V 6 bases, and 16 bases lay outside the gene matches. The CDR3 nucleotides are TGTGCCAGCAGCAGCGGACAGGACGCGAGGGGGTCCCAGCATTTT. Residues: CASSSGQDARGSQHF.

The V call is TRBV19, the J call TRBJ2-3, with 8 bases that match TRBD2. The CDR3 is made up of 16 amino acids. CDR1 and CDR2 from the germline V gene are LNHDA and SQIVND (reference sequence). The J segment lost 1 base and the V segment lost 5 bases, leaving 8 bases of the junction unmatched. The CDR3 coding sequence is TGTGCCAGTAGTCTAGGCGGGAGGCCTCGCACAGATACGCAGTATTTT. It is translated as CASSLGGRPRTDTQYF.

This sequence joins TRBV20-1 and TRBJ1-5, with D perhaps TRBD1 (5 bases). Germline V gives CDR1 DFQATT, CDR2 SNEGSKA (reference sequence). V was pared by 2 bases and J by 7 bases, with 18 bases between. The CDR3 extends over 15 amino acids. This CDR3 is CSARPPGPRGQPQHF. The CDR3 DNA reads as TGCAGTGCTAGACCTCCGGGACCGAGAGGACAGCCCCAGCATTTT.

V gene TRBV4-1 combines with J gene TRBJ2-3, with 8 bases aligning to TRBD2. In germline, CDR1 is MGHRA, CDR2 YSYEKL. V was pared by 2 bases and J by 2 bases, with 6 bases of the junction left unmatched. The CDR3 length is 16 residues. CDR3 sequence reads: CASSQFGGGATDTQYF. In DNA, the CDR3 is TGCGCCAGCAGCCAATTCGGGGGGGGGGCCACAGATACGCAGTATTTT.